This T cell receptor (beta chain) was sequenced in a study of blood T cell repertoires in COVID-19 (dated by TCRdb to about 2020). Context from the whole study: Samples from collaborators originated in the United States, Italy and Spain and spanned both the acute and convalescent phases of COVID-19. The material from the prospective study consisted of cDNA or gDNA derived from T cells, B-cell-depleted T cells, or PBMCs. Subjects who had been exposed to COVID-19, were actively infected with it, or had recovered from it provided the deeply sampled blood TCRbeta repertoires that made up the dataset. A freely available public database, intended as a resource for researchers studying the immune response to SARS-CoV-2, is where the repertoires were released. Samples came from the ongoing ImmuneRACE study (first 160 participants) plus 1,254 subjects from 6 global collaborators. Nearly every sample came with metadata listing a de-identified subject ID, COVID-19 status, age in years and sex. Where HLA class I and class II types were available, the types were taken from metadata supplied by the sample provider, not from assay-based typing. Paper-wide results and their limitations: The quantity of clinical and demographic metadata differed by source and by participant and was supplied without curation.

Another Seattle source contributed samples from volunteer blood donors who had recovered from COVID-19. Each collaborating institution followed its own protocols to collect whole blood in K2EDTA tubes. For TCRbeta analysis, collaborators shipped samples in one of three forms: frozen whole blood, isolated PBMCs, or DNA extracted from either of those sample types. As concerns this clone: Its antigen remains undetermined. No base quality values were provided; no much bigger clone lies one nucleotide off.

TCRbeta CDR3 regions were amplified from genomic DNA using the immunoSEQ Assay, a bias-controlled multiplex PCR. The paper's processing steps were these. Nucleated cell counts per sample were estimated from amplification of reference gene primers within the assay. Sequence reads were collapsed and filtered to measure the absolute abundance of every unique TCRbeta CDR3 rearrangement. Productive Simpson clonality was computed per sample as the square root of Simpson's diversity index over productive rearrangements. Drawn from immuneACCESS, this table holds only the in-frame rearrangements with V and J called that TCRdb kept. Clones are partly lost; checked studies trace under half to an unresolved V gene and leave the rest unexplained. The V and J calls and clone size were taken over from that table, and D and trimming were inferred from the DNA. The table for this sample lists around 250,000 clones; roughly 86% of them were counted only once. The top ten clonotypes cover approximately 1.5% of the sample.

CDR1 SGHRS and CDR2 YFSETQ were looked up in the germline V gene. V is cut by 0 bases and J by 1 base, and the space between the germline ends is 5 bases. The CDR3 contains 14 residues, cysteine and phenylalanine counted. The CDR3 DNA has 42 bases and is translated from base 1. This clonotype was sampled from a woman aged 55-69 years who had recovered from COVID-19. The rearranged segments are TRBV5-1 and TRBJ2-1, and possibly TRBD1, on 5 matching bases. Material for sequencing was peripheral blood. The CDR3 is CASSLGQSYNEQFF. The DNA sequence follows: TGCGCCAGCAGCTTGGGACAGTCCTACAATGAGCAGTTCTTC.